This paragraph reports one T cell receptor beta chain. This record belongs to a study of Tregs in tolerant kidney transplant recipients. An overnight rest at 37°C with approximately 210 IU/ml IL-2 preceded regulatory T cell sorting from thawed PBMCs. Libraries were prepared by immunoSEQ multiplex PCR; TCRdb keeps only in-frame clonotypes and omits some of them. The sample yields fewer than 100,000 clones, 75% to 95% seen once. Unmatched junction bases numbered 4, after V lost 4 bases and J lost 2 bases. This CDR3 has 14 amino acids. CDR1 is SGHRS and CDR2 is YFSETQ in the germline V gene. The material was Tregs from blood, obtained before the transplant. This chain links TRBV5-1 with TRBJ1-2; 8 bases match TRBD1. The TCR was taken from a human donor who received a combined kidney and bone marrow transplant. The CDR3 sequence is CASSPGTGNYGYTF. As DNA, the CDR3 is TGCGCCAGCAGCCCCGGGACAGGCAACTATGGCTACACCTTC.